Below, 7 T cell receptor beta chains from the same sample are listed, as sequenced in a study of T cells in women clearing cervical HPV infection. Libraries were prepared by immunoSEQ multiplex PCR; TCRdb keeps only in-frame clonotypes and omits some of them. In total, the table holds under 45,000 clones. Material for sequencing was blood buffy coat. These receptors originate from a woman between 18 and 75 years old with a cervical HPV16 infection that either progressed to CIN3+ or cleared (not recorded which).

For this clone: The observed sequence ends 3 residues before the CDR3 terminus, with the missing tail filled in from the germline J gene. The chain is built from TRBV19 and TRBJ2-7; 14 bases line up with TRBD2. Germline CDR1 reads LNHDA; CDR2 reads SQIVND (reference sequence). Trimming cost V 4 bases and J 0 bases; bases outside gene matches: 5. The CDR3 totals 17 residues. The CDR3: CASSRGLAGGTSYEQYF. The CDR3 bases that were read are TGTGCCAGTAGTAGAGGACTAGCGGGAGGCACCTCCTACGAG.

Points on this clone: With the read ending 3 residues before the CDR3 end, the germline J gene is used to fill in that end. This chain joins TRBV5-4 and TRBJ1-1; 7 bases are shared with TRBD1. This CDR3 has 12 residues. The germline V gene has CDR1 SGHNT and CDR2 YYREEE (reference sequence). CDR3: CASSSDREVAFF. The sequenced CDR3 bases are TGTGCCAGCAGCTCTGACAGGGAGGTG.

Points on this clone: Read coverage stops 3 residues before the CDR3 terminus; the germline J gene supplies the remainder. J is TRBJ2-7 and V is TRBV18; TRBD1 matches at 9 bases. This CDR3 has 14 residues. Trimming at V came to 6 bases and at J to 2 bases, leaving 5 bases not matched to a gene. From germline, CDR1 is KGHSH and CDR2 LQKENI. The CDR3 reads CASSSGQGPYEQYF. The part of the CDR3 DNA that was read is TGTGCCAGCTCGTCGGGACAGGGACCCTACGAG.

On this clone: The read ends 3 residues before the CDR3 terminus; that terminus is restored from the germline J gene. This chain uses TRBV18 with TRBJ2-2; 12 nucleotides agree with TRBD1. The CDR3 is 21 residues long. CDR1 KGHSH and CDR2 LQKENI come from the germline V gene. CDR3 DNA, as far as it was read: TGTGCCAGCTTCGCAGGGACAGGGGGCCTCCGGTCCCTCTCTGGGGCCAACGTG. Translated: CASFAGTGGLRSLSGANV. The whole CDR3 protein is CASFAGTGGLRSLSGANVLFF.

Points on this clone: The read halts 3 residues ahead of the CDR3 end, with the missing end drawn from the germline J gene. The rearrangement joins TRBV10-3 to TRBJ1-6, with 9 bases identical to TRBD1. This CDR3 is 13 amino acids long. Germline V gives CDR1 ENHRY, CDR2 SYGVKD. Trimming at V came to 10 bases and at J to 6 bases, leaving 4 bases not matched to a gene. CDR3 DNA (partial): TGTGCCACCACGGGACAGGGTAATTCACCC. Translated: CATTGQGNSP. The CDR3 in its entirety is CATTGQGNSPLHF.

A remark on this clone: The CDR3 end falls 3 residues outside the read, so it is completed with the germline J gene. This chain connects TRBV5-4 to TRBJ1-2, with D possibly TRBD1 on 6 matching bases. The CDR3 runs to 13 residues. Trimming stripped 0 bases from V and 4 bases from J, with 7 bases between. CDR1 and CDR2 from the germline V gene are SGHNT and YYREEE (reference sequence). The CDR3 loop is CASSLAGVYGYTF. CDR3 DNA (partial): TGTGCCAGCAGCTTGGCAGGGGTCTATGGC.

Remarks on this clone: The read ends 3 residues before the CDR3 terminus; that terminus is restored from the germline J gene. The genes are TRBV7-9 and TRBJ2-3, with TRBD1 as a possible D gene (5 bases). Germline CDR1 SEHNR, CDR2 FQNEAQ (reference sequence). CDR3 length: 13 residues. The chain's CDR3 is CASSLGGNQPQYF. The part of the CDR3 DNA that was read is TGTGCCAGCAGCTTAGGGGGCAATCAGCCG. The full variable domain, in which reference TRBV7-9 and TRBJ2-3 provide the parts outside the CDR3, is DTGVSQNPRHKITKRGQNVTFRCDPISEHNRLYWYRQTLGQGPEFLTYFQNEAQLEKSRLLSDRFSAERPKGSFSTLEIQRTEQGDSAMYLCASSLGGNQPQYFGPGTRLTVL.